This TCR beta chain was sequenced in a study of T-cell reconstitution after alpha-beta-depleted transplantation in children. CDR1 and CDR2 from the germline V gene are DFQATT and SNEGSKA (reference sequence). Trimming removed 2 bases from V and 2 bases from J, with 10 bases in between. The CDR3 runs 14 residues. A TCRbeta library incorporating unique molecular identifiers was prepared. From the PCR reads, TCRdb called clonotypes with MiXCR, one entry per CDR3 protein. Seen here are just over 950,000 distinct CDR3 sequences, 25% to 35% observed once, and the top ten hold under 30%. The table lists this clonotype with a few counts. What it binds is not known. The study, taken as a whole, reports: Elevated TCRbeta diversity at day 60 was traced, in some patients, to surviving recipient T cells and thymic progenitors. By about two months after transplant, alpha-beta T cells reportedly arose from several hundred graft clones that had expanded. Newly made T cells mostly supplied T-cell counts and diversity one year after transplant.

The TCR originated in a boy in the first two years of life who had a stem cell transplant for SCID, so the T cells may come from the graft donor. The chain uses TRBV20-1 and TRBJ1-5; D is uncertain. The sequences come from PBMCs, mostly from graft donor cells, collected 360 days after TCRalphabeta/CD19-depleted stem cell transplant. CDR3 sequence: CSARLHGGNQPQHF. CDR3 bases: TGCAGTGCTAGACTTCACGGAGGCAATCAGCCCCAGCATTTT.